This entry describes one T cell receptor beta chain. Germline loops: CDR1 WNHNN, CDR2 SYGVQD (reference sequence). This CDR3 has 14 residues. The V gene end was trimmed by 6 bases and the J gene end by 0 bases; junction bases not matched to a gene: 3. The sample originates from a study of blood T cell repertoires in COVID-19. Across the whole study: Researchers got acute and convalescent COVID-19 samples from the United States, Italy and Spain. The cDNA or gDNA used as material had been derived from T cells, B-cell-depleted T cells, or PBMCs.

Original processing notes: Amplification with reference gene primers provided the estimates of nucleated cell counts. TCRdb's table, derived via immunoSEQ multiplex PCR, lists solely in-frame clones and lacks some. V and J calls and clone size come straight from that table; D and trimming were deduced from the DNA. The data show 250,000 to 300,000 clones, 70% to 90% seen once. Sequenced material: peripheral blood. The receptor comes from a man aged 45-65 years with active or convalescent COVID-19. The chain joins TRBV10-1 to TRBJ2-3; 7 bases agree with TRBD2. This CDR3 is CASSPGLSTDTQYF. The CDR3 bases are TGCGCCAGCAGCCCGGGACTAAGCACAGATACGCAGTATTTT.